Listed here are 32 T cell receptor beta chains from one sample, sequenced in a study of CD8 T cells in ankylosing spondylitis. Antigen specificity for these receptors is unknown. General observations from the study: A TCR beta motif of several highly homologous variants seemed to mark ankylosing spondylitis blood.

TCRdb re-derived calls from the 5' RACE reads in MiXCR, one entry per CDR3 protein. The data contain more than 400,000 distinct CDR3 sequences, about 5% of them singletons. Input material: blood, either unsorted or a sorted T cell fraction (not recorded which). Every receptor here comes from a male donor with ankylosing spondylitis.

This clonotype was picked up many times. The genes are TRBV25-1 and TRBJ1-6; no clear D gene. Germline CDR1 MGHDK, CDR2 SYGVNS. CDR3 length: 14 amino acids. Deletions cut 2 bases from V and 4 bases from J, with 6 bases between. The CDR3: CASSEGRYNSPLHF. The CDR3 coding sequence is TGTGCCAGCAGTGAAGGGCGGTATAATTCACCCCTCCACTTT.

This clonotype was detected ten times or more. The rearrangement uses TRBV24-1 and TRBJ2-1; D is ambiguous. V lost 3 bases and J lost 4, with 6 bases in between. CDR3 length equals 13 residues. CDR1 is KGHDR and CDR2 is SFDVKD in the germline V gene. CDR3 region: CATSDPSYNEQFF. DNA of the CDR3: TGTGCCACCAGTGATCCATCTTACAATGAGCAGTTCTTC.

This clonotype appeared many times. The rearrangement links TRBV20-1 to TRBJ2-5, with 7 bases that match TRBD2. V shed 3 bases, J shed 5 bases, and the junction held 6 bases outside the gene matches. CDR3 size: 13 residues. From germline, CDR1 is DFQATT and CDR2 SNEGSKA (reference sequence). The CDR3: CSASGGYEETQYF. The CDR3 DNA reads TGCAGTGCTAGCGGGGGGTACGAGGAGACCCAGTACTTC.

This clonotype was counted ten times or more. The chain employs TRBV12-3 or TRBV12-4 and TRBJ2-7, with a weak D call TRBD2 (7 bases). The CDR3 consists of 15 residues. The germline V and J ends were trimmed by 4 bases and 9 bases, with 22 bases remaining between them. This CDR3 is CASSSRGGRYPGQYF. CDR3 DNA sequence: TGTGCCAGCAGTTCCCGCGGGGGCCGTTACCCCGGGCAGTACTTC.

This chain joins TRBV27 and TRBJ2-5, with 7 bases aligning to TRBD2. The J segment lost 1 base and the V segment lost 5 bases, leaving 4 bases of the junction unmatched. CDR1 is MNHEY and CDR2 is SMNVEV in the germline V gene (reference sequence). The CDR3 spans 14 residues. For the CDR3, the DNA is TGTGCCAGCAGTCAGCGGGGAAGCCAAGAGACCCAGTACTTC. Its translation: CASSQRGSQETQYF.

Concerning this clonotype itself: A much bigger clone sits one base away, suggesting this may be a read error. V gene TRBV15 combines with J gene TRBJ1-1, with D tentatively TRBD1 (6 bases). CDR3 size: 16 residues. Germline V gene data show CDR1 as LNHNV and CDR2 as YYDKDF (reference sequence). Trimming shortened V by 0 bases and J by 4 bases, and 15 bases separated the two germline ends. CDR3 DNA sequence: TGTGCCACCAGCAGAGATCCCAGGGGAGGAGCCACTGAAGCTTTCTTT. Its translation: CATSRDPRGGATEAFF.

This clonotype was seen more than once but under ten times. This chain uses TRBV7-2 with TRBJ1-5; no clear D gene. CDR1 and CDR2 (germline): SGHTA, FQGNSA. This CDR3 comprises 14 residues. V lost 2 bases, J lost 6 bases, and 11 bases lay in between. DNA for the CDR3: TGTGCCAGCAGCTTATATCCAGGTACTCAGCCCCAGCATTTT. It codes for CASSLYPGTQPQHF.

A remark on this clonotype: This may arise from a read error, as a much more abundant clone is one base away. Here the CDR3 DNA reads TGTGCCAGCAGTCGCTTCTCGGGACTAGCGGGCTTAGGGGGCACAGATACGCAGTATTTT. It encodes CASSRFSGLAGLGGTDTQYF. The chain couples TRBV27 to TRBJ2-3, with 12 nucleotides matching TRBD2. Looked up from germline, CDR1 is MNHEY and CDR2 is SMNVEV (reference sequence). Trimming cost V 5 bases and J 1 base; bases outside gene matches: 16. The CDR3 sequence is 20 residues long.

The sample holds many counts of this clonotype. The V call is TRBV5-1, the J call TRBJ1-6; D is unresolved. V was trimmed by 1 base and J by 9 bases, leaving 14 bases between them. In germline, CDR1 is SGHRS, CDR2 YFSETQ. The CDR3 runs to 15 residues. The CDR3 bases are TGCGCCAGCAGCTTGACTGGGTTAAGCGGTTCACCCCTCCACTTT. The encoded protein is CASSLTGLSGSPLHF.

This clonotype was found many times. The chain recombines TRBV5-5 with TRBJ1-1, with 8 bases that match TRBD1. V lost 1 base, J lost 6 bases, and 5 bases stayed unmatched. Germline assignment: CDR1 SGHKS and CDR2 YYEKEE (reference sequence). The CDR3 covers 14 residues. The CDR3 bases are TGTGCCAGCAGCTTGACCGGACAGGGCGCTGAAGCTTTCTTT. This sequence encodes CASSLTGQGAEAFF.

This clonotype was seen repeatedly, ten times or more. CDR3 residues: CASSLLPPGLHTEAFF. The CDR3 DNA reads as TGTGCCAGCAGCTTACTCCCCCCAGGGCTCCACACTGAAGCTTTCTTT. The V call is TRBV12-3 or TRBV12-4, the J call TRBJ1-1, with D possibly TRBD1 on 5 matching bases. The CDR3 runs 16 residues. Trimming shortened V by 6 bases and J by 3 bases, and 20 bases separated the two germline ends.

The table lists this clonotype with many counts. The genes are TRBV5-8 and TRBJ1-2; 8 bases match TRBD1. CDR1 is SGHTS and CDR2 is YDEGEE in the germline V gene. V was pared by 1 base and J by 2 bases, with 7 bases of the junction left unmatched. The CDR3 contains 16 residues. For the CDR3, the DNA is TGTGCCAGCAGCTTGCGGCAGGGGGCTTCGAACTATGGCTACACCTTC. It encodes CASSLRQGASNYGYTF. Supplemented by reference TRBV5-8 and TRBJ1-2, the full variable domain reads EAGVTQSPTHLIKTRGQQATLRCSPISGHTSVYWYQQALGLGLQFLLWYDEGEERNRGNFPPRFSGRQFPNYSSELNVNALELEDSALYLCASSLRQGASNYGYTFGSGTRLTVV.

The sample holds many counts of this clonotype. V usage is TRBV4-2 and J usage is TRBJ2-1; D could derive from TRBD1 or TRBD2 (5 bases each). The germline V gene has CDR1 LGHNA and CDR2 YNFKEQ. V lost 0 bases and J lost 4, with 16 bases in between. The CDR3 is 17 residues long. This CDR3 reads CASSQDRGLSLYNEQFF. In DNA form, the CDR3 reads TGTGCCAGCAGCCAAGATCGGGGCCTATCCCTTTACAATGAGCAGTTCTTC.

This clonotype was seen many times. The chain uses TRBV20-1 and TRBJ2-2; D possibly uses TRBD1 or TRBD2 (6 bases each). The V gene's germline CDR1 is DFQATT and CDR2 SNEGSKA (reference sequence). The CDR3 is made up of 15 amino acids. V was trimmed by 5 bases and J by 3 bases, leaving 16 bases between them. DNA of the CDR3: TGCAGTGCTTGGGACATGGGGGGAGACACCGGGGAGCTGTTTTTT. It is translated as CSAWDMGGDTGELFF.

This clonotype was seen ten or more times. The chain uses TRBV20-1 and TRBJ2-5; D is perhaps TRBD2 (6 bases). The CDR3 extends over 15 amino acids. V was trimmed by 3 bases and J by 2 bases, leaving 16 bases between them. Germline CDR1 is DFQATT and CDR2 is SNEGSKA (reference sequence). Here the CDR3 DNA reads TGCAGTGCTAGGGACCGGGGGAGCGGGCAAGAGACCCAGTACTTC. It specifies CSARDRGSGQETQYF.

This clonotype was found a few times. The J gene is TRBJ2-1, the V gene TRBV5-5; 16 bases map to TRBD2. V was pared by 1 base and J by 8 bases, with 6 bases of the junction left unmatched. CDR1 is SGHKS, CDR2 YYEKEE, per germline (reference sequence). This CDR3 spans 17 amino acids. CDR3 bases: TGTGCCAGCAGCTTGTTGGGACTAGCGGGGGGGCCCGATGAGCAGTTCTTC. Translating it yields CASSLLGLAGGPDEQFF.

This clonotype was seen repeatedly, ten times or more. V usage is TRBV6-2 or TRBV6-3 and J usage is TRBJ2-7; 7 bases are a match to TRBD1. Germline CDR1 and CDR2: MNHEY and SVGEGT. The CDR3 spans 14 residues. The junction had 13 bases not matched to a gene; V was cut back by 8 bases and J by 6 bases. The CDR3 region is CASGVQGDWREQYF. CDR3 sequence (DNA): TGTGCCAGCGGCGTCCAGGGGGATTGGCGCGAGCAGTACTTC.

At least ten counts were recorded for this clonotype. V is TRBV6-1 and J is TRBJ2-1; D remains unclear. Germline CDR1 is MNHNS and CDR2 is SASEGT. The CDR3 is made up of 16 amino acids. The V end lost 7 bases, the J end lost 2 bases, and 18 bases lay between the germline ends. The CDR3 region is CASNFVQPNPYNEQFF. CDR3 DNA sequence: TGTGCCAGCAACTTCGTTCAGCCTAATCCCTACAATGAGCAGTTCTTC.

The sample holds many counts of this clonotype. The CDR3 is CASSPGLRGRPGYTF. The CDR3 nucleotides are TGTGCCAGCTCACCGGGCCTCAGGGGGCGGCCTGGCTACACCTTC. This chain links TRBV18 with TRBJ1-2; 8 nucleotides line up with TRBD1. The J segment lost 7 bases and the V segment lost 3 bases, leaving 10 bases of the junction unmatched. The CDR3 is 15 amino acids. Looked up from germline, CDR1 is KGHSH and CDR2 is LQKENI.

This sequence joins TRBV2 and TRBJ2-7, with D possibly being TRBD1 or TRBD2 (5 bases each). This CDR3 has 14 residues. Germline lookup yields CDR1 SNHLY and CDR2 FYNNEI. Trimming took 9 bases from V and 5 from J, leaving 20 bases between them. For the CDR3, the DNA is TGTGCCAGTTCACCGGGAAGGGGCCAGGACGAGCAGTACTTC. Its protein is CASSPGRGQDEQYF.

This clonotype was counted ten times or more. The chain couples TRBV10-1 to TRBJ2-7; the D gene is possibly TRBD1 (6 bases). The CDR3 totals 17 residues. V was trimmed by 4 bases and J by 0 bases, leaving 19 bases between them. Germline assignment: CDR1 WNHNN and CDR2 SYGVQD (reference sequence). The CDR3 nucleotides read TGCGCCAGCAGTGCCGTCTTCACAGGGATCCTCTCCTACGAGCAGTACTTC. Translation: CASSAVFTGILSYEQYF.

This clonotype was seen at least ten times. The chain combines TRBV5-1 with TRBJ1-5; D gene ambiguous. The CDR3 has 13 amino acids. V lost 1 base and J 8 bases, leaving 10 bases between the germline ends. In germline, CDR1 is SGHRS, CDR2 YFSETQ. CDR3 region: CASSLIGVEPQHF. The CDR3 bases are TGCGCCAGCAGCTTGATAGGTGTGGAGCCCCAGCATTTT.

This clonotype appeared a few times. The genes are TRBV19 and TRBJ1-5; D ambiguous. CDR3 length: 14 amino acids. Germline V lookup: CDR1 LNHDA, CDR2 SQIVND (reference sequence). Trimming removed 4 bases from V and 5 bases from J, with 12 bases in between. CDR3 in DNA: TGTGCCAGTAGTAACGGGCCACTCTATCAGCCCCAGCATTTT. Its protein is CASSNGPLYQPQHF. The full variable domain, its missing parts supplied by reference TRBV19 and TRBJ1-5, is DGGITQSPKYLFRKEGQNVTLSCEQNLNHDAMYWYRQDPGQGLRLIYYSQIVNDFQKGDIAEGYSVSREKKESFPLTVTSAQKNPTAFYLCASSNGPLYQPQHFGDGTRLSIL.

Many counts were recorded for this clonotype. CDR3 amino acids: CASSRQGGDQETQYF. The CDR3 coding sequence is TGCGCCAGCAGCCGACAGGGAGGGGACCAAGAGACCCAGTACTTC. The chain has TRBV5-1 and TRBJ2-5; D is tentatively TRBD1 or TRBD2 (7 bases each). The CDR3 length is 15 residues. From germline, CDR1 is SGHRS and CDR2 YFSETQ. Trimming shortened V by 4 bases and J by 0 bases, and 13 bases separated the two germline ends.

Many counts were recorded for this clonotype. CDR3 loop: CSAREWSRGEQFF. Written as DNA, the CDR3 is TGCAGTGCTAGAGAATGGAGCAGGGGTGAGCAGTTCTTC. The chain combines TRBV20-1 with TRBJ2-1; D might be TRBD1 (6 bases). Germline assignment: CDR1 DFQATT and CDR2 SNEGSKA (reference sequence). V lost 0 bases and J 9 bases, leaving 12 bases between the germline ends. The CDR3 runs to 13 residues.

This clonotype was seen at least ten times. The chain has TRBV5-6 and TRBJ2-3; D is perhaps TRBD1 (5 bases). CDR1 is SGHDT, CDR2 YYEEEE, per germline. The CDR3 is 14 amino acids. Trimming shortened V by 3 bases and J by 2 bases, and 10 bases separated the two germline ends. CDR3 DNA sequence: TGTGCCAGCAGCTCAGGGATGGCCACAGATACGCAGTATTTT. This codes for CASSSGMATDTQYF.

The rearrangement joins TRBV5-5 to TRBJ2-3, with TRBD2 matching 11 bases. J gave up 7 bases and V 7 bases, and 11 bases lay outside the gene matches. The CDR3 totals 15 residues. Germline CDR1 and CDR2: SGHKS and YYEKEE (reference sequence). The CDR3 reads CASLSGATSGNTQYF. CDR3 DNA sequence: TGTGCCAGCCTCTCAGGGGCGACTAGCGGGAATACGCAGTATTTT.

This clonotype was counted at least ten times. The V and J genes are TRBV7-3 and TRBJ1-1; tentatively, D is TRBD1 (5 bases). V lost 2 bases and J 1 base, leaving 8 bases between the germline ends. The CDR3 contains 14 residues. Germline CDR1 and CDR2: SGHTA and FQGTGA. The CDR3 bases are TGTGCCAGCAGCTTAGGGGACGGGAACACTGAAGCTTTCTTT. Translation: CASSLGDGNTEAFF.

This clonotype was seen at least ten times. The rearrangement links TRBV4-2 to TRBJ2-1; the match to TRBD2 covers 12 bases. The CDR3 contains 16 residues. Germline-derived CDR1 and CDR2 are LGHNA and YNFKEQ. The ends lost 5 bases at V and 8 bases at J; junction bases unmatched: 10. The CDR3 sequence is CASSSTSGRTWDEQFF. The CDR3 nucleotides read TGTGCCAGCAGCTCGACTAGCGGGAGAACTTGGGATGAGCAGTTCTTC.

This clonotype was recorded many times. Here the CDR3 DNA reads TGCAGTGCTATTGAGGACAGGGCTTCACCCCTCCACTTT. It codes for CSAIEDRASPLHF. This rearrangement joins TRBV20-1 to TRBJ1-6; 8 positions match TRBD1. This CDR3 has 13 amino acids. Germline V CDR1 and CDR2: DFQATT, SNEGSKA (reference sequence). Trimming cost V 4 bases and J 9 bases; bases outside gene matches: 5.

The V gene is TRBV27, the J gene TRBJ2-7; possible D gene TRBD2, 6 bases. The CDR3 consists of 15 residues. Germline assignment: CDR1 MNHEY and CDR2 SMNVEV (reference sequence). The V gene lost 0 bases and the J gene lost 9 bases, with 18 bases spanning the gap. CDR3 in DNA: TGTGCCAGCAGTTTATCGCCGGGGGACCCCTTGGGGCAGTACTTC. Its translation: CASSLSPGDPLGQYF.

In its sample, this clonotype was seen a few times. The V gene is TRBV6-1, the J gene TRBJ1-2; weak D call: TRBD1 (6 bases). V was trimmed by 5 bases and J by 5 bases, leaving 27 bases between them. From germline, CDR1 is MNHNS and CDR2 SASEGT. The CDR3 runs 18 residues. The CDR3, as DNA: TGTGCCAGCAGTCTGCAACAAATGGGGGGGCCCGTGGGATATGGCTACACCTTC. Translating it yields CASSLQQMGGPVGYGYTF.